This TCR beta chain originates from a study of blood T cells in healthy people across ages. Study-wide results and limits: Because sorting was not performed, PBMCs prevented conclusive naive versus antigen-experienced comparison. As age increased, TCR beta diversity per million T cells fell in a roughly linear fashion. Both naive CD4+ cell counts and diversity were greater in long-lived donors than in aged donors.

Primed by a sample-barcoded 5' primer and a J-beta primer mix, a second PCR proceeded for about 6 to 11 cycles. TCRdb reanalysed the 5' RACE reads using MiXCR and keeps one entry per CDR3 protein. The data hold roughly 500,000 distinct CDR3 sequences, with roughly 28% observed a single time. This CDR3 spans 15 amino acids. Germline CDR1 SGHRS, CDR2 YFSETQ. V lost 2 bases, J lost 4 bases, and 12 bases lay in between. To note about this clonotype: Its antigen is still unknown.

Each sample used at least 7 million PBMCs. The TCR originated in a woman in her 70s in good health. The chain recombines TRBV5-1 with TRBJ2-2; no clear D gene. What was sequenced was blood. The DNA of the CDR3 is TGCGCCAGCAGCTTTGGTGCGGCCATCACCGGGGAGCTGTTTTTT. It encodes CASSFGAAITGELFF.